These 20 T cell receptor beta chains were sequenced from one sample in a study of Ad26.COV2.S vaccination and SARS-CoV-2 variants. Assay: immunoSEQ multiplex PCR; the TCRdb copy retains only in-frame clones and omits some. The table records approximately 400,000 clones, 92% of them present only once. Here the sequenced sample was peripheral blood, taken after recovery from COVID-19. The receptors were sampled from a human donor who had recovered from COVID-19.

V usage is TRBV7-2 and J usage is TRBJ2-1; weak D call: TRBD2 (5 bases). This CDR3 is 14 amino acids long. The germline CDR1 and CDR2 sequences are SGHTA and FQGNSA. Deletions cut 1 base from V and 6 bases from J, with 10 bases between. In nucleotides, the CDR3 is TGTGCCAGCAGCTTAGTAGCGACGAGCAATGAGCAGTTCTTC. Encoded protein: CASSLVATSNEQFF.

The chain links TRBV9 to TRBJ2-3; D is tentatively TRBD1 or TRBD2 (5 bases each). The CDR3 consists of 14 residues. Trimming took off 4 bases at V and 0 bases at J, with 9 bases between the two ends. Per the germline V gene, CDR1 is SGDLS and CDR2 is YYNGEE. This chain's CDR3 is CASSPGASTDTQYF. For the CDR3, the DNA is TGTGCCAGCAGCCCCGGGGCTAGCACAGATACGCAGTATTTT.

The V call is TRBV2, the J call TRBJ2-5, with D maybe TRBD1 (5 bases). Germline V gene sequence: CDR1 SNHLY, CDR2 FYNNEI. This CDR3 comprises 17 residues. The ends were cut back, 0 bases at V and 3 bases at J, with 17 bases in the middle. CDR3 DNA: TGTGCCAGCAGTGAAGCGCTTCGATTAGGGGCAGAAGAGACCCAGTACTTC. This codes for CASSEALRLGAEETQYF.

The CDR3 region has the DNA TGTGCCAGCAGTTTCCAATACGGGGAAGAGACCCAGTACTTC. It encodes CASSFQYGEETQYF. The chain carries TRBV6-5 and TRBJ2-5; maybe TRBD2 (5 bases). Germline-derived CDR1 and CDR2 are MNHEY and SVGAGI. The germline V and J ends were trimmed by 4 bases and 3 bases, with 12 bases remaining between them. This CDR3 spans 14 amino acids.

The chain combines TRBV11-3 with TRBJ2-3; D not certain. The CDR3 extends over 13 amino acids. V lost 5 bases, J lost 2 bases, and 8 bases lay in between. Germline V lookup: CDR1 SGHNT, CDR2 YENEEA. The CDR3 here is CASSPENTDTQYF. DNA for the CDR3: TGTGCCAGCAGCCCGGAAAACACAGATACGCAGTATTTT.

V gene TRBV9 combines with J gene TRBJ2-3; 10 nucleotides line up with TRBD1. CDR1 is SGDLS, CDR2 YYNGEE, per germline. This CDR3 contains 16 residues. V was pared by 3 bases and J by 1 base, with 5 bases of the junction left unmatched. This chain's CDR3 is CASSAGTGVGTDTQYF. In DNA form, the CDR3 reads TGTGCCAGCAGCGCCGGGACAGGGGTCGGCACAGATACGCAGTATTTT.

This clone has just one count. The V and J genes are TRBV10-1 and TRBJ1-1; TRBD1 agrees at 7 bases. The V gene's germline CDR1 is WNHNN and CDR2 SYGVQD (reference sequence). The CDR3 runs 14 residues. J gave up 8 bases and V 3 bases, and 9 bases lay outside the gene matches. CDR3 coding DNA: TGCGCCAGCAGTGAAAACAGGGGTCGGGGAGAAGCTTTCTTT. It translates to CASSENRGRGEAFF.

The chain carries TRBV4-2 and TRBJ2-3, with TRBD2 identical over 8 bases. J was trimmed by 4 bases and V by 0 bases; bases with no gene match: 6. CDR3 length equals 16 residues. Germline lookup yields CDR1 LGHNA and CDR2 YNFKEQ. The CDR3 DNA reads TGTGCCAGCAGCCAAGATGGCGGGGGGACCGCAGATACGCAGTATTTT. Protein sequence: CASSQDGGGTADTQYF.

The V call is TRBV11-3, the J call TRBJ1-1; D unresolved. With 10 bases removed from V and 0 bases from J, the gap between germline ends came to 18 bases. This CDR3 region has 15 residues. Germline V lookup: CDR1 SGHNT, CDR2 YENEEA. The CDR3 loop reads CAIKARLGMNTEAFF. In DNA form, the CDR3 reads TGTGCCATCAAGGCGAGGTTGGGGATGAACACTGAAGCTTTCTTT.

This clone appeared a single time. This chain joins TRBV6-2 or TRBV6-3 and TRBJ1-2; D gene uncertain. Germline V gene lookup returns CDR1 MNHEY and CDR2 SVGEGT. Trimming pared 5 bases from V and 2 bases from J, leaving 9 bases between. The CDR3 has 13 residues. CDR3 sequence (DNA): TGTGCCAGCAGTGTCGGGGAGAACTATGGCTACACCTTC. Translation: CASSVGENYGYTF.

CDR3 loop: CASSRPGQGSPLHF. CDR3 DNA sequence: TGTGCCAGCAGCCGACCGGGACAGGGTTCACCCCTCCACTTT. J is TRBJ1-6 and V is TRBV28, with TRBD1 matching over 9 bases. This CDR3 spans 14 amino acids. Per germline, CDR1 MDHEN and CDR2 SYDVKM. The J segment lost 9 bases and the V segment lost 6 bases, leaving 6 bases of the junction unmatched.

The chain links TRBV11-3 to TRBJ2-3; D may be TRBD2 (6 bases). CDR1 SGHNT and CDR2 YENEEA come from the germline V gene. There are 14 residues in the CDR3. With 1 base removed from V and 2 bases from J, the gap between germline ends came to 7 bases. CDR3 in DNA: TGTGCCAGCAGCTTAGGCGGGGTCACAGATACGCAGTATTTT. Translation: CASSLGGVTDTQYF.

This chain joins TRBV10-3 and TRBJ2-3; D is unclear. Germline-derived CDR1 and CDR2 are ENHRY and SYGVKD. The V and J ends lost 4 bases and 1 base respectively, with 6 bases between them. CDR3 length equals 13 residues. CDR3 in DNA: TGTGCCATCAGTGTTAAGGGCACAGATACGCAGTATTTT. Translating it yields CAISVKGTDTQYF.

The chain recombines TRBV7-9 with TRBJ2-5, with TRBD2 matching 16 bases. Germline assignment: CDR1 SEHNR and CDR2 FQNEAQ (reference sequence). V dropped 5 bases and J dropped 3; count of bases not matched to a gene: 6. The CDR3 covers 17 residues. CDR3 sequence: CASSPGTSGGAEETQYF. DNA of the CDR3: TGTGCCAGCAGCCCCGGGACTAGCGGGGGGGCGGAAGAGACCCAGTACTTC.

The table lists this clone with a count of one. The chain couples TRBV6-2 or TRBV6-3 to TRBJ1-1; TRBD1 aligns across 8 bases. The CDR3 contains 17 residues. Looked up from germline, CDR1 is MNHEY and CDR2 is SVGEGT. V gave up 0 bases and J gave up 9 bases; unmatched junction bases: 15. The DNA of the CDR3 is TGTGCCAGCAGTTACTCGAGGGACAGGCGCCGGTTCGGGAAAGCTTTCTTT. This sequence encodes CASSYSRDRRRFGKAFF.

The chain is built from TRBV6-5 and TRBJ1-2; D might be TRBD1 (5 bases). The CDR3 is 13 residues long. V shed 5 bases and J shed 8 bases, with 15 bases lying between them. Germline V lookup: CDR1 MNHEY, CDR2 SVGAGI. CDR3 protein: CASSPNQGSGYTF. CDR3 DNA: TGTGCCAGCAGTCCTAACCAGGGATCCGGCTACACCTTC.

V is TRBV6-5 and J is TRBJ1-2; D gene unclear. V was cut by 6 bases and J by 14 bases, with 16 bases left in between. This CDR3 has 11 amino acids. CDR1 and CDR2 from the germline V gene are MNHEY and SVGAGI. CDR3 region: CASSSTVAVTF. CDR3 DNA: TGTGCCAGCAGCAGTACAGTCGCAGTAACCTTC.

J is TRBJ2-5 and V is TRBV10-1; perhaps TRBD2 as D (6 bases). The CDR3 runs to 13 residues. CDR1 and CDR2 from the germline V gene are WNHNN and SYGVQD (reference sequence). Trimming shortened V by 6 bases and J by 5 bases, and 13 bases separated the two germline ends. CDR3 loop: CASRSSAGETQYF. CDR3 bases: TGCGCCAGCAGATCGTCGGCGGGGGAGACCCAGTACTTC.

This rearrangement joins TRBV3-1 (or the pseudogene TRBV3-2) to TRBJ2-2; D perhaps matches TRBD1 (6 bases). The CDR3 is 18 amino acids. V was pared by 4 bases and J by 6 bases, with 24 bases between. CDR1 and CDR2 (germline): LGHDT, YNNKEL (reference sequence). CDR3 region: CASSPRTPWGRESGELFF. Here the CDR3 DNA reads TGTGCCAGCAGCCCGAGGACTCCTTGGGGGCGAGAATCCGGGGAGCTGTTTTTT.

The chain is built from TRBV7-2 and TRBJ2-7, with D unclear. The CDR3 loop spans 14 amino acids. V was cut by 1 base and J by 3 bases, with 10 bases left in between. Germline CDR1 reads SGHTA; CDR2 reads FQGNSA. CDR3 protein: CASSLGGQFYEQYF. The CDR3 DNA sequence: TGTGCCAGCAGCTTAGGAGGTCAGTTCTACGAGCAGTACTTC.